The next 6 T cell receptor beta chains were all read from a single sample in a study of T cells in Graves' hyperthyroidism and ophthalmopathy (dated by TCRdb to between 2018 and 2021). To prepare the library, multiplex PCR was applied. Reads for this sample came from an Illumina HiSeq 2000. TCR beta CDR3 regions were amplified from RNA transcripts. The TCR CDR3 was subjected to a first round of RT-PCR using the HTBI primer set and the Qiagen OneStep RT-PCR kit. TCRdb reran the public reads through fastp at Q25 and MiXCR, keeping productive beta chains. One record per CDR3 amino acid sequence lists the most common genes and DNA. Counted in this sample were around 350,000 distinct CDR3 sequences; about 14% of them appeared once. The ten largest clonotypes hold around a fifth of the sample. Sequenced sample: blood. These TCRs come from a woman aged 25 to 39 with Graves' ophthalmopathy.

This clonotype has ten or more counts. This chain joins TRBV20-1 and TRBJ2-7, with 7 bases matching TRBD1. The CDR3 extends over 14 amino acids. J was trimmed by 3 bases and V by 5 bases; bases with no gene match: 10. The V gene's germline CDR1 is DFQATT and CDR2 SNEGSKA (reference sequence). The CDR3 here is CSARFDRASYEQYF. The DNA for the CDR3 is TGCAGTGCTCGATTCGACAGGGCCAGCTACGAGCAGTACTTC.

This clonotype was seen only a few times. The rearrangement links TRBV24-1 to TRBJ1-1; D gene uncertain. V was clipped by 12 bases and J by 0 bases, with 13 bases between them. The length of the CDR3 is 13 residues. Germline V CDR1 and CDR2: KGHDR, SFDVKD. CDR3 sequence (DNA): TGTGCCTCCTTAGGAGGTATGAACACTGAAGCTTTCTTT. It yields the protein CASLGGMNTEAFF.

The chain employs TRBV9 and TRBJ1-5; a weak D match, TRBD1 (6 bases). The V end was cut by 5 bases, the J end by 5 bases, with 23 bases between. Germline CDR1 and CDR2: SGDLS and YYNGEE. The CDR3 spans 17 residues. CDR3 loop: CASRTHREPKLDQPQHF. In DNA, the CDR3 is TGTGCCAGCAGAACCCACAGGGAACCAAAACTCGATCAGCCCCAGCATTTT.

Ten or more counts support this clonotype. The chain carries TRBV7-8 and TRBJ2-3, with 8 nucleotides matching TRBD1. The germline gives CDR1 SGHVS, CDR2 FQNEAQ. CDR3 length equals 14 residues. V lost 8 bases to trimming and J lost 1 base; unmatched junction nucleotides: 5. CDR3 sequence reads: CASFGQGGTDTQYF. Written as DNA, the CDR3 is TGTGCCAGCTTTGGACAGGGTGGCACAGATACGCAGTATTTT.

The V call is TRBV2, the J call TRBJ2-1; 10 bases align to TRBD2. V shed 6 bases, J shed 8 bases, and the junction held 13 bases outside the gene matches. CDR1 SNHLY and CDR2 FYNNEI come from the germline V gene. The CDR3 contains 16 residues. The CDR3 is CASSGPSGGASYEQFF. The CDR3, as DNA: TGTGCCAGCAGCGGCCCAAGCGGGGGGGCGTCGTATGAGCAGTTCTTC.

This clonotype was recorded at least ten times. The chain carries TRBV6-1 and TRBJ1-2; D is possibly TRBD1 (6 bases). The CDR3 has 13 amino acids. CDR1 is MNHNS and CDR2 is SASEGT in the germline V gene. Deletions cut 5 bases from V and 3 bases from J, with 10 bases between. CDR3 bases: TGTGCCAGCAGTCGGACAGACTACTATGGCTACACCTTC. Its protein product is CASSRTDYYGYTF.